The T cell receptor beta chain described here comes from a study of shared clonotypes between healthy human individuals. Findings and caveats of the study: What limited the represented genetic and exposure-history diversity was the small number of donors.

A note on this clone: Its antigen is still unknown. A much more abundant neighbour one base away suggests this may be a read error.

Per the germline V gene, CDR1 is SGHDT and CDR2 is YYEEEE. This CDR3 contains 15 residues. The ends were cut back, 4 bases at V and 4 bases at J, with 17 bases in the middle. The replicate PCRs on unsorted PBMC were given about 300 ng DNA, which is approximately 30,000 T cell genomes. Here immunoSEQ multiplex PCR was the method, and the copy in TCRdb shows in-frame clones only, minus some. The data hold hundreds of thousands of clones, with approximately 71% observed a single time. This sequence was found in a woman aged 40 to 49 in good health. Some clones in this sample may be carry-over from other donors' samples. Input material: PBMCs. This chain uses TRBV5-6 with TRBJ2-5; possible D gene TRBD1, 6 bases. The CDR3 protein is CASSSDLWGPETQYF. The CDR3 DNA reads as TGTGCCAGCAGCAGCGATCTTTGGGGGCCAGAGACCCAGTACTTC. Full variable domain (rest looked up from reference TRBV5-6 and TRBJ2-5): DAGVTQSPTHLIKTRGQQVTLRCSPKSGHDTVSWYQQALGQGPQFIFQYYEEEERQRGNFPDRFSGHQFPNYSSELNVNALLLGDSALYLCASSSDLWGPETQYFGPGTRLLVL.